This TCR beta chain came from a study of cytomegalovirus exposure and HLA in healthy donors. Per the germline V gene, CDR1 is SEHNR and CDR2 is FQNEAQ (reference sequence). The CDR3 covers 15 residues. V dropped 2 bases and J dropped 3; count of bases not matched to a gene: 2. Points on this clone: The antigen is undetermined.

In the PCR, 60 Vbeta and 13 Jbeta primers were used. Some clones are missing from TCRdb's copy, which holds only in-frame ones; the method was immunoSEQ multiplex PCR. The sample yields 140,000 or so clones, roughly 70% seen once. Whole-study results and caveats: Exclusion applied to some V segments, including TRBV6-2 and TRBV6-3, as they were indistinguishable.

The TCR was taken from a man between 18 and 35 years old in good health and CMV-seropositive. The sequencing sample was made of PBMCs. The rearrangement uses TRBV7-9 and TRBJ2-3, with 10 bases aligning to TRBD1. CDR3 region: CASSLRGQGTDTQYF. As DNA, the CDR3 is TGTGCCAGCAGCTTACGGGGACAGGGGACAGATACGCAGTATTTT.